Following are 27 T cell receptor beta chains from one sample sequenced in a study of regulatory and conventional T cells in RAG deficiency. Blood CD4+ CD25-low CD127-high conventional T cells supplied the genomic DNA template. Measured with immunoSEQ multiplex PCR; TCRdb has only the in-frame clones, and not every one. The sample consists of some 21,000 clones, just under 95% of them appearing once. The same data also went into a second study, on regulatory T cells. That report adds: Primers: 52 TRBV forward and 13 TRBJ reverse.

The sample was CD4+ T cells sorted from blood. Receptors originate from a human donor in good health.

The chain combines TRBV5-1 with TRBJ2-1; D call uncertain. Germline assignment: CDR1 SGHRS and CDR2 YFSETQ. The CDR3 covers 15 residues. Deletions cut 0 bases from V and 5 bases from J, with 12 bases between. CDR3 in amino acids: CASSLAGRADNEQFF. In DNA form, the CDR3 reads TGCGCCAGCAGCTTGGCCGGAAGGGCAGACAATGAGCAGTTCTTC.

V gene TRBV4-2 combines with J gene TRBJ2-5; the match to TRBD1 covers 9 bases. Germline V CDR1 and CDR2: LGHNA, YNFKEQ. The V and J ends lost 0 bases and 5 bases, in that order; junction bases with no gene match: 7. The CDR3 runs to 16 residues. In DNA, the CDR3 is TGTGCCAGCAGCCAAGATTCGACAGGGGGTAGGGAGACCCAGTACTTC. Protein sequence: CASSQDSTGGRETQYF.

CDR3 bases: TGTGCCAGCAGTTTATCGGGACTAGCGAGAGGCACAGATACGCAGTATTTT. This encodes CASSLSGLARGTDTQYF. This chain uses TRBV27 with TRBJ2-3; 10 nucleotides match TRBD2. Germline loops: CDR1 MNHEY, CDR2 SMNVEV (reference sequence). Trimming cost V 0 bases and J 1 base; bases outside gene matches: 4. The CDR3 runs to 17 residues.

V usage is TRBV2 and J usage is TRBJ2-3; D gene unclear. V lost 4 bases to trimming and J lost 0 bases, with 8 bases between them. In germline, CDR1 is SNHLY, CDR2 FYNNEI. The CDR3 has 14 amino acids. CDR3 in amino acids: CASSGRSSTDTQYF. The CDR3 DNA is TGTGCCAGCAGTGGTAGATCTAGCACAGATACGCAGTATTTT.

V and J are TRBV27 and TRBJ2-3, with D perhaps being TRBD1 or TRBD2 (6 bases each). Germline V gives CDR1 MNHEY, CDR2 SMNVEV (reference sequence). V lost 3 bases, J lost 8 bases, and 18 bases lay in between. The CDR3 has 15 residues. CDR3 in DNA: TGTGCCAGCAGTTTCCCGGGGGCCGACTTGGGTACGCAGTATTTT. Protein sequence: CASSFPGADLGTQYF.

V is TRBV5-1 and J is TRBJ2-7, with 16 positions matching TRBD2. V lost 2 bases to trimming and J lost 2 bases; unmatched junction nucleotides: 10. This CDR3 contains 19 residues. Germline CDR1 SGHRS, CDR2 YFSETQ. CDR3 region: CASSFVTGTSGRETYEQYF. The DNA of the CDR3 is TGCGCCAGCAGCTTCGTAACCGGGACTAGCGGGAGGGAGACCTACGAGCAGTACTTC.

V is TRBV2 and J is TRBJ1-5; no clear D. This CDR3 has 15 amino acids. Trimming pared 6 bases from V and 0 bases from J, leaving 12 bases between. In germline, CDR1 is SNHLY, CDR2 FYNNEI. CDR3 DNA sequence: TGTGCCAGCAGGGGGAATAATTTTAGCAATCAGCCCCAGCATTTT. Protein product: CASRGNNFSNQPQHF.

The chain combines TRBV2 with TRBJ2-3; 7 bases map to TRBD2. V trimming: 5 bases; J trimming: 0 bases; junction bases outside the gene matches: 8. The germline CDR1 and CDR2 sequences are SNHLY and FYNNEI. The CDR3 is 16 amino acids. For the CDR3, the DNA is TGTGCCAGCAGTCGGGGTACTAGCGATAGCACAGATACGCAGTATTTT. Translation gives CASSRGTSDSTDTQYF.

This clone was observed a single time. V is TRBV7-9 and J is TRBJ1-2; 10 nucleotides agree with TRBD1. The CDR3 sequence is 12 residues long. Germline V lookup: CDR1 SEHNR, CDR2 FQNEAQ (reference sequence). Losses at the gene ends were 6 bases for V and 12 bases for J; bases not matched to a gene: 7. The CDR3 DNA reads TGTGCCAGCAGTTATGGGGACAGGGGACACACCTTC. This gives the protein CASSYGDRGHTF. The full variable domain, its missing parts supplied by reference TRBV7-9 and TRBJ1-2, is DTGVSQNPRHKITKRGQNVTFRCDPISEHNRLYWYRQTLGQGPEFLTYFQNEAQLEKSRLLSDRFSAERPKGSFSTLEIQRTEQGDSAMYLCASSYGDRGHTFGSGTRLTVV.

This clone came up once. The chain recombines TRBV28 with TRBJ1-1; D not certain. The length of the CDR3 is 13 residues. Per germline, CDR1 MDHEN and CDR2 SYDVKM. Trimming took 6 bases from V and 5 from J, leaving 13 bases between them. For the CDR3, the DNA is TGTGCCAGCAGCTCTATACCTGTTACTGAAGCTTTCTTT. It translates to CASSSIPVTEAFF.

The chain is built from TRBV7-2 and TRBJ1-6; possible D gene TRBD1, 6 bases. CDR1 is SGHTA and CDR2 is FQGNSA in the germline V gene. V was trimmed by 4 bases and J by 9 bases, leaving 10 bases between them. The CDR3 has 13 amino acids. This chain's CDR3 is CASSSGGASPLHF. For the CDR3, the DNA is TGTGCCAGCAGCTCTGGGGGGGCTTCACCCCTCCACTTT. The full variable domain, its missing parts supplied by reference TRBV7-2 and TRBJ1-6, is GAGVSQSPSNKVTEKGKDVELRCDPISGHTALYWYRQSLGQGLEFLIYFQGNSAPDKSGLPSDRFSAERTGGSVSTLTIQRTQQEDSAVYLCASSSGGASPLHFGNGTRLTVT.

V is TRBV5-4 and J is TRBJ1-4; D may be TRBD1 (5 bases). With 0 bases removed from V and 6 bases from J, the gap between germline ends came to 15 bases. The CDR3 consists of 16 residues. CDR1 is SGHNT, CDR2 YYREEE, per germline (reference sequence). This CDR3 reads CASSLAPGAGHEKLFF. The CDR3 nucleotides read TGTGCCAGCAGCTTGGCCCCTGGGGCAGGCCATGAAAAACTGTTTTTT.

The chain has TRBV28 and TRBJ1-2, with D maybe TRBD1 (5 bases). Trimming stripped 5 bases from V and 4 bases from J, with 14 bases between. The CDR3 length is 14 residues. Germline V gene data show CDR1 as MDHEN and CDR2 as SYDVKM. CDR3 DNA sequence: TGTGCCAGCAGTCCCCCGAGGGGCGCCTATGGCTACACCTTC. This gives the protein CASSPPRGAYGYTF.

This clone was counted once. V and J are TRBV2 and TRBJ1-2; 8 bases are shared with TRBD1. The length of the CDR3 is 15 residues. J was trimmed by 4 bases and V by 8 bases; bases with no gene match: 12. CDR1 is SNHLY and CDR2 is FYNNEI in the germline V gene. In DNA, the CDR3 is TGTGCCAGCTGCAAGGAGACAGGGGCCACCTATGGCTACACCTTC. Protein sequence: CASCKETGATYGYTF.

The gene calls are TRBV2 and TRBJ2-7; D not resolved. Deletions cut 1 base from V and 3 bases from J, with 7 bases between. In germline, CDR1 is SNHLY, CDR2 FYNNEI. This CDR3 region has 13 residues. CDR3 amino acids: CASSEDQYYEQYF. CDR3 DNA: TGTGCCAGCAGTGAAGACCAGTACTACGAGCAGTACTTC.

The chain combines TRBV20-1 with TRBJ2-5; TRBD1 is a possible D gene (5 bases). V lost 6 bases and J 5 bases, leaving 10 bases between the germline ends. CDR1 DFQATT and CDR2 SNEGSKA come from the germline V gene (reference sequence). There are 11 residues in the CDR3. CDR3 sequence reads: CSARGHETQYF. The CDR3 region has the DNA TGCAGTGCACGAGGACATGAGACCCAGTACTTC.

This clone was observed once. The chain uses TRBV21-1 and TRBJ2-2; the table calls TRBD2, which could not be checked here. TRBV21-1 is given as a pseudogene. The CDR3 has 24 amino acids. The CDR3 spells CASSKALWETALRKREFQGGELFF. The CDR3 DNA reads as TGTGCCAGCAGCAAAGCGCTTTGGGAGACAGCACTGAGGAAGCGGGAGTTTCAGGGCGGGGAGCTGTTTTTT.

This clone came up once. The chain has TRBV5-1 and TRBJ2-1; 10 bases agree with TRBD2. The CDR3 spans 16 residues. V trimming: 4 bases; J trimming: 3 bases; junction bases outside the gene matches: 7. Germline CDR1 is SGHRS and CDR2 is YFSETQ. CDR3 sequence (DNA): TGCGCCAGCAGCACCCCCGGGACTAGCGACTACAATGAGCAGTTCTTC. This gives the protein CASSTPGTSDYNEQFF.

The rearrangement joins TRBV6-1 to TRBJ1-5, with 8 positions matching TRBD1. The CDR3 loop spans 14 amino acids. Germline CDR1 is MNHNS and CDR2 is SASEGT. V shed 6 bases, J shed 5 bases, and the junction held 6 bases outside the gene matches. The CDR3 protein is CASRAGGGHQPQHF. In DNA form, the CDR3 reads TGTGCCAGCAGGGCAGGGGGCGGCCATCAGCCCCAGCATTTT.

The gene calls are TRBV2 and TRBJ2-2; 10 bases are shared with TRBD2. V shed 3 bases, J shed 6 bases, and the junction held 4 bases outside the gene matches. This CDR3 comprises 15 residues. Germline CDR1 is SNHLY and CDR2 is FYNNEI. The CDR3, as DNA: TGTGCCAGCAGTGATCTAGCGGGAGTGGCCGGGGAGCTGTTTTTT. Translating it yields CASSDLAGVAGELFF.

This chain links TRBV10-2 with TRBJ2-5; 10 bases map to TRBD2. The CDR3 spans 13 residues. After removal of 5 bases from V and 10 bases from J, the junction contained 7 bases not matched to a gene. Germline V gives CDR1 WSHSY, CDR2 SAAADI. CDR3: CASSLRLAGSQYF. The CDR3 DNA reads as TGCGCCAGCAGTCTCAGACTAGCGGGCAGCCAGTACTTC.

This chain links TRBV5-1 with TRBJ1-6; 8 bases are a match to TRBD1. CDR1 and CDR2 (germline): SGHRS, YFSETQ. V was clipped by 0 bases and J by 0 bases; unmatched bases: 2. The CDR3 length is 17 residues. The CDR3: CASSLGGQVSYNSPLHF. The DNA of the CDR3 is TGCGCCAGCAGCTTGGGGGGACAGGTCTCCTATAATTCACCCCTCCACTTT.

The chain uses TRBV5-1 and TRBJ1-3; D not certain. From germline, CDR1 is SGHRS and CDR2 YFSETQ. V was shortened by 5 bases and J by 0 bases, with 6 bases between the two germline ends. The CDR3 sequence is 13 residues long. For the CDR3, the DNA is TGCGCCAGCAGAACCATCTCTGGAAACACCATATATTTT. Translation: CASRTISGNTIYF.

The chain is built from TRBV19 and TRBJ2-7; 10 bases are a match to TRBD1. Germline V lookup: CDR1 LNHDA, CDR2 SQIVND (reference sequence). CDR3 length: 16 amino acids. V shed 5 bases and J 3 bases; nucleotides not matched to a gene: 10. In DNA, the CDR3 is TGTGCCAGTAGTCCCCTAGACGGGACAGGGGTCTACGAGCAGTACTTC. Its translation: CASSPLDGTGVYEQYF.

The chain joins TRBV19 to TRBJ2-3, with D perhaps given as TRBD1 or TRBD2 (5 bases each). The CDR3 length is 14 residues. Germline V gene data show CDR1 as LNHDA and CDR2 as SQIVND (reference sequence). Trimming cost V 3 bases and J 0 bases, with 7 bases left between them. CDR3 DNA sequence: TGTGCCAGTAGTATGGGGGTCAGCACAGATACGCAGTATTTT. Translating gives CASSMGVSTDTQYF.

The CDR3 sequence is CASRGDPEQFF. The CDR3 DNA is TGTGCCAGCAGGGGAGACCCTGAGCAGTTCTTC. This rearrangement joins TRBV28 to TRBJ2-1, with D possibly matching TRBD2 (5 bases). This CDR3 contains 11 residues. Germline V gene lookup returns CDR1 MDHEN and CDR2 SYDVKM. V was pared by 6 bases and J by 9 bases, with 9 bases between.

The V gene is TRBV6-5, the J gene TRBJ2-1; D remains ambiguous. The V end lost 8 bases, the J end lost 7 bases, and 18 bases lay between the germline ends. Germline CDR1 MNHEY, CDR2 SVGAGI. The CDR3 is 14 residues long. CDR3 protein: CASATWGSENEQFF. The CDR3 DNA sequence: TGTGCCAGCGCAACTTGGGGTAGTGAAAATGAGCAGTTCTTC.